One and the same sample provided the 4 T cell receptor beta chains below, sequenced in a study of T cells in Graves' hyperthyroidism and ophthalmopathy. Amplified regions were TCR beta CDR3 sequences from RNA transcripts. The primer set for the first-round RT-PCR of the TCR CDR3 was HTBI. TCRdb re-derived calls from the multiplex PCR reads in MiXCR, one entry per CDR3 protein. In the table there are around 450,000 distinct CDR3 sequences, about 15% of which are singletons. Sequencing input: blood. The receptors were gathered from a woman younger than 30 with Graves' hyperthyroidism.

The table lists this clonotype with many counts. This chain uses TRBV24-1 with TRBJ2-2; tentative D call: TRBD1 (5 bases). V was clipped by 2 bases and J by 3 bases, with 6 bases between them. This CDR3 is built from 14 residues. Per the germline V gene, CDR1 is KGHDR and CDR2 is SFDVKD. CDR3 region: CATSDSTDTGELFF. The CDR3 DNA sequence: TGTGCCACCAGTGATTCGACAGACACCGGGGAGCTGTTTTTT.

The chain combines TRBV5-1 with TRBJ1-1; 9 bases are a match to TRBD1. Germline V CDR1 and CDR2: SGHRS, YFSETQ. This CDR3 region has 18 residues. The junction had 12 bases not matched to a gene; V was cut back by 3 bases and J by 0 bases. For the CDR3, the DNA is TGCGCCAGCAGCTGGATGCCGGGACAGGGCGCAATGAACACTGAAGCTTTCTTT. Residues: CASSWMPGQGAMNTEAFF.

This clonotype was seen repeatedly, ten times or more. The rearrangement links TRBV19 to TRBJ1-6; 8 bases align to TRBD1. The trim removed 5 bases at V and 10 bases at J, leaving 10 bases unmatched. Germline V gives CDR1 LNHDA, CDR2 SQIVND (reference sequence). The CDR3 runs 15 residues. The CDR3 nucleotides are TGTGCCAGTAGTTCCCAGGACAGGGAGCACTCACCCCTCCACTTT. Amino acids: CASSSQDREHSPLHF.

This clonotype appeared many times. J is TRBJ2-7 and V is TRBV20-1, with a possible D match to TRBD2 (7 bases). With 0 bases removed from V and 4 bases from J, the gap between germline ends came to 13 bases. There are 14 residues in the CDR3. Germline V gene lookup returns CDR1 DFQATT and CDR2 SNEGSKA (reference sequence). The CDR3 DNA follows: TGCAGTGCTAGAGAGGGGGGGGGGCCGTACGAGCAGTACTTC. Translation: CSAREGGGPYEQYF.